This is a list of T cell receptor beta chains from one sample in a study of Ad26.COV2.S vaccination and SARS-CoV-2 variants. Profiling relied on immunoSEQ multiplex PCR, and the TCRdb table lists in-frame clones only, not all of them. The sample has some 300,000 clones; 70% to 90% are singletons. Material: peripheral blood, obtained in a trial of Ad26.COV2.S vaccine versus placebo. The source of these receptors is a person between 18 and 65 years old who received the Ad26.COV2.S COVID-19 vaccine or a placebo. CDR3s include the opening cysteine and the closing phenylalanine or tryptophan. D genes are given only for firm matches. Clone size appears in some rows only: once, few, many, or a class for an expanded clone.

>TRBV19|TRBD1|TRBJ2-4|few
TGTGCCAGTAGTCCTAGTGGGACAGGGACTGAAAGAAACATTCAGTACTTC
CASSPSGTGTERNIQYF
>TRBV7-2|NA|TRBJ1-6|few
TGTGCCAGCAGCTTAGCGTCAACTGGGATTGCCTATAATTCACCCCTCCACTTT
CASSLASTGIAYNSPLHF
>TRBV6-2/TRBV6-3|NA|TRBJ2-3|NA
TGTGCCAGCAGTTCAGTTCCGCTCGGGGGGCCAACAGATACGCAGTATTTT
CASSSVPLGGPTDTQYF
>TRBV4-2|NA|TRBJ1-5|few
TGTGCCAGCAGCCCGGGACTGGAGGGTAGCGAGCCCCAGCATTTT
CASSPGLEGSEPQHF
>TRBV5-1|NA|TRBJ1-2|few
TGCGCCAGCAGCTTGGATCAGGGTAACTATGGCTACACCTTC
CASSLDQGNYGYTF
>TRBV2|NA|TRBJ1-4|NA
TGTGCCGGGCGATCAAATGAAAAACTGTTTTTT
CAGRSNEKLFF
>TRBV2|NA|TRBJ1-2|NA
TGTGCCAGCCGTGATGGGGCTAACTTCTATGGCTACACCTTC
CASRDGANFYGYTF
>TRBV19|NA|TRBJ2-3|few
TGTGCCAGTAGTATAGATCGGCGCACAGATACGCAGTATTTT
CASSIDRRTDTQYF
>TRBV7-9|TRBD2|TRBJ2-5|NA
TGTGCCAGCAGCTTCCGGACAACAGCGGGGGAGACCCAGTACTTC
CASSFRTTAGETQYF
>TRBV4-2|NA|TRBJ2-7|NA
TGTGCCAGCAGCCAGGACCACAGGGACCCCTACTACGAGCAGTACTTC
CASSQDHRDPYYEQYF
>TRBV5-4|NA|TRBJ2-5|NA
TGTGCCAGCAGCCCCCGGGGGATTGGGGAGACCCAGTACTTC
CASSPRGIGETQYF
>TRBV7-8|NA|TRBJ1-2|NA
TGTGCCAGCAGCTACCGGGTAGCCCACTATGGCTACACCTTC
CASSYRVAHYGYTF
>TRBV3-1/TRBV3-2|NA|TRBJ1-2|NA
TGTGCCAGCAGCCAAGGGGGAGGACAGCTCTATGGCTACACCTTC
CASSQGGGQLYGYTF
>TRBV5-4|TRBD1|TRBJ1-5|NA
TGTGCCAGCAGCGCGGGCGGGGGAACAGGGGGTCAGCCCCAGCATTTT
CASSAGGGTGGQPQHF
>TRBV5-1|NA|TRBJ1-1|NA
TGCGCCAGCAGCCAGGACCCGAACACTGAAGCTTTCTTT
CASSQDPNTEAFF
>TRBV30|NA|TRBJ2-1|NA
TGTGCCTGGAGTTCTGGAGTGTACAATGAGCAGTTCTTC
CAWSSGVYNEQFF
>TRBV18|NA|TRBJ2-3|NA
TGTGCCAGCTCACCCCCAGCAGATACGCAGTATTTT
CASSPPADTQYF
>TRBV4-3|TRBD2|TRBJ2-3|NA
TGCGCCAGCAGCCAAGATCGGCTAGCGGGGGGTAGCACAGATACGCAGTATTTT
CASSQDRLAGGSTDTQYF
>TRBV19|NA|TRBJ1-2|NA
TGTGCCAGTAGTATACCCAACATAGCCTATGGCTACACCTTC
CASSIPNIAYGYTF
>TRBV30|NA|TRBJ2-7|NA
TGTGCCTGGAGTGTACTCGCTCAGCAGTACTTC
CAWSVLAQQYF
>TRBV12-2|NA|TRBJ1-6|NA
TGTGCAAGTCGCTTATGTAAATGGGTCGTGGGGGGTGTTCCTTTCCAGAATAATTCACCCCTCCACTTT
CASRLCKWVVGGVPFQNNSPLHF
>TRBV3-1/TRBV3-2|NA|TRBJ1-5|NA
TGTGCCAGCAGCCAGGAGGGATACAATCAGCCCCAGCATTTT
CASSQEGYNQPQHF
>TRBV2|NA|TRBJ2-7|NA
TGTGCCAGCAGTGAGGCCCTCCACGAGCAGTACTTC
CASSEALHEQYF
>TRBV5-1|NA|TRBJ2-5|NA
TGCGCCAGCAGTCCGAACGACAGACAAGAGACCCAGTACTTC
CASSPNDRQETQYF
>TRBV18|TRBD1|TRBJ2-7|NA
TGTGCCAGCTCACCCGGCGGACAGGGCTTCGGGGAGCAGTACTTC
CASSPGGQGFGEQYF
>TRBV5-1|NA|TRBJ2-3|NA
TGCGCCAGCAGCCCAGAGAGGGGGTCAGATACGCAGTATTTT
CASSPERGSDTQYF
>TRBV2|NA|TRBJ2-3|NA
TGTGCCAGCAAGGACGAGGCTGGGTTGGGTACGCAGTATTTT
CASKDEAGLGTQYF
>TRBV9|TRBD1|TRBJ1-1|NA
TGTGCCAGCAGCGTGGGGACAGGGGCTAACACTGAAGCTTTCTTT
CASSVGTGANTEAFF
>TRBV5-1|NA|TRBJ1-1|NA
TGCGCCAGCAGCTTAGAGACAGTTCGAACTGAAGCTTTCTTT
CASSLETVRTEAFF
>TRBV4-3|TRBD1|TRBJ1-2|NA
TGCGCCAGCAGCCAAGATCAGGGGGGTCCAGAAGATGGCTACACCTTC
CASSQDQGGPEDGYTF
>TRBV3-1/TRBV3-2|TRBD1|TRBJ1-2|NA
TGTGCCAGCAGCCAAGATCGCAGGGGGGCAGGCTACACCTTC
CASSQDRRGAGYTF
>TRBV19|TRBD1|TRBJ1-2|NA
TGTGCCAGTAGTGTCGACAGGGGCTATGGCTACACCTTC
CASSVDRGYGYTF
>TRBV5-1|NA|TRBJ2-3|once
TGCGCCAGCAGCCTCGGAGAGAGGACAGATACGCAGTATTTT
CASSLGERTDTQYF